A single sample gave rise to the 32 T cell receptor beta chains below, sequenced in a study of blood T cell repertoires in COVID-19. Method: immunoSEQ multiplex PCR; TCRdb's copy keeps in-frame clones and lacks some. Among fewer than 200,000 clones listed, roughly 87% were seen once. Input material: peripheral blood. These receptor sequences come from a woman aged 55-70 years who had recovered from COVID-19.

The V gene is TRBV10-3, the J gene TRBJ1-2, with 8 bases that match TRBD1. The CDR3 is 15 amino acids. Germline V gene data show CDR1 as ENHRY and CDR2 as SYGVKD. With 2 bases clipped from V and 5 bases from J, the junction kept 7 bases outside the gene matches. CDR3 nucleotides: TGTGCCATCAGTGAGACGGACAGGGCCCCTTATGGCTACACCTTC. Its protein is CAISETDRAPYGYTF.

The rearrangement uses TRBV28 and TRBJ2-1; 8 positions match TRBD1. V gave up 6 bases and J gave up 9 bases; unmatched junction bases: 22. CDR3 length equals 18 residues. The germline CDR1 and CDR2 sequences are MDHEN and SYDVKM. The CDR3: CASRPDRGKSRTEGEQFF. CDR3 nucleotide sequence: TGTGCCAGCAGGCCCGACAGGGGAAAGTCCCGTACTGAGGGTGAGCAGTTCTTC. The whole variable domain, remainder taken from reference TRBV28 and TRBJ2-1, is DVKVTQSSRYLVKRTGEKVFLECVQDMDHENMFWYRQDPGLGLRLIYFSYDVKMKEKGDIPEGYSVSREKKERFSLILESASTNQTSMYLCASRPDRGKSRTEGEQFFGPGTRLTVL.

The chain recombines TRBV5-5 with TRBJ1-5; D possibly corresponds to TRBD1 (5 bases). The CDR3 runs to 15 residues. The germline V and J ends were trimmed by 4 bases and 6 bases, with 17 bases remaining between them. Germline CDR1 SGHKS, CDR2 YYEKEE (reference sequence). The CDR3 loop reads CASSPEGQGSQPQHF. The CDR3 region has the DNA TGTGCCAGCAGCCCGGAGGGCCAGGGTAGTCAGCCCCAGCATTTT.

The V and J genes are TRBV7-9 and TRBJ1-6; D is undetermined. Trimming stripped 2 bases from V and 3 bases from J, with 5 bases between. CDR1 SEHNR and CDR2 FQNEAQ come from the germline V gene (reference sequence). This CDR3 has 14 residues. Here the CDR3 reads CASSLNSYNSPLHF. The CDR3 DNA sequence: TGTGCCAGCAGCTTAAACAGCTATAATTCACCCCTCCACTTT.

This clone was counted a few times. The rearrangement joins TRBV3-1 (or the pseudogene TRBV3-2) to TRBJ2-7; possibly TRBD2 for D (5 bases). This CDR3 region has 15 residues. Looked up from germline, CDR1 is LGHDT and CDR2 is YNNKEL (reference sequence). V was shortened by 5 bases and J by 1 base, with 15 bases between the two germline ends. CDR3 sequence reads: CASSIGQTGSYEQYF. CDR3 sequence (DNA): TGTGCCAGCAGCATCGGCCAAACGGGGTCCTACGAGCAGTACTTC.

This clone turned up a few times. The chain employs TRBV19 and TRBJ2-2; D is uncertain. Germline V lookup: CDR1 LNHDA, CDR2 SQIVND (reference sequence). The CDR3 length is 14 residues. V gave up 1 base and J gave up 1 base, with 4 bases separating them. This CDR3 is CASSIARNTGELFF. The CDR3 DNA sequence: TGTGCCAGTAGTATAGCCAGGAACACCGGGGAGCTGTTTTTT.

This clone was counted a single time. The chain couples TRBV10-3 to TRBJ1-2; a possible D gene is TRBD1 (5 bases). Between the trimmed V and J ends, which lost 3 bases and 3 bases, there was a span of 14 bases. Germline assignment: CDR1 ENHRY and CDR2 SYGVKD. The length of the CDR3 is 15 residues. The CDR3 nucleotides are TGTGCCATCAGTGACCCATCGACAGACTACTATGGCTACACCTTC. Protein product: CAISDPSTDYYGYTF.

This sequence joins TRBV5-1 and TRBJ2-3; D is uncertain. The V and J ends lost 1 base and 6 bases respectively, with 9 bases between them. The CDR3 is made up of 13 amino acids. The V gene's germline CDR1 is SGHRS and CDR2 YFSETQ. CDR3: CASSLTPQDTQYF. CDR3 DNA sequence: TGCGCCAGCAGCTTGACCCCTCAGGATACGCAGTATTTT.

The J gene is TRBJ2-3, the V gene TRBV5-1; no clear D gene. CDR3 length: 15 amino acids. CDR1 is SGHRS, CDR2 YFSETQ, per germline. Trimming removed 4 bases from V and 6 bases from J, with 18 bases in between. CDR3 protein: CASSLADPERDTQYF. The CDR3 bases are TGCGCCAGCAGCCTGGCCGACCCGGAGAGGGATACGCAGTATTTT.

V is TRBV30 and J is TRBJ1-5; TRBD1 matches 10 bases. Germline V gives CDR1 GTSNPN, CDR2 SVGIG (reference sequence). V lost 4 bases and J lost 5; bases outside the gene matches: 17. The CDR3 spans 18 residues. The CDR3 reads CAWMWDRGFVVAHQPQHF. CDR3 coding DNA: TGTGCCTGGATGTGGGACAGGGGTTTTGTAGTCGCCCATCAGCCCCAGCATTTT. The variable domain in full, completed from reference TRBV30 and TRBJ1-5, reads SQTIHQWPATLVQPVGSPLSLECTVEGTSNPNLYWYRQAAGRGLQLLFYSVGIGQISSEVPQNLSASRPQDRQFILSSKKLLLSDSGFYLCAWMWDRGFVVAHQPQHFGDGTRLSIL.

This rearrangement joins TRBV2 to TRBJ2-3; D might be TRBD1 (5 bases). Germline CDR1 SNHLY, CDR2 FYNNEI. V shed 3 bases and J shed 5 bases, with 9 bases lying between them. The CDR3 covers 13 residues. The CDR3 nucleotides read TGTGCCAGCAGTGAGGGGCCGGGAGATACGCAGTATTTT. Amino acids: CASSEGPGDTQYF.

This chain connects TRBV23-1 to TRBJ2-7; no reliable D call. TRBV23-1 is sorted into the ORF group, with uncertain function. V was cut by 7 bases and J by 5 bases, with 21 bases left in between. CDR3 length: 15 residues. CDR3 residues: CASNQQPGLRNEQYF. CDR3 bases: TGCGCCAGCAATCAGCAACCGGGTCTCCGTAACGAGCAGTACTTC.

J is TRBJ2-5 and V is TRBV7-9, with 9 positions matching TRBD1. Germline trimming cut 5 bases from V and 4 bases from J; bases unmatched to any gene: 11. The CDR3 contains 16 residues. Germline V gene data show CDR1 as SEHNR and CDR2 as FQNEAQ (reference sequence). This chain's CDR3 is CASSGYTGGGGETQYF. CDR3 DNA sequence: TGTGCCAGCAGCGGGTACACAGGGGGCGGAGGAGAGACCCAGTACTTC.

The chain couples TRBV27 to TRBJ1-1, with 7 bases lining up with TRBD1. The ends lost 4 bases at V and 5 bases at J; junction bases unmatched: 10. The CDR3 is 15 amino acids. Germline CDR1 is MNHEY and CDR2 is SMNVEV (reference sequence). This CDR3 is CASSSEQGPLTEAFF. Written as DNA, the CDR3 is TGTGCCAGCAGTTCGGAACAGGGGCCCCTTACTGAAGCTTTCTTT.

The CDR3 DNA sequence: TGTGCCAGCAGTTCCCCGGGGGGAAGAGAAAAACTGTTTTTT. This gives the protein CASSSPGGREKLFF. The chain uses TRBV28 and TRBJ1-4, with a tentative D call TRBD1 (5 bases). The CDR3 spans 14 residues. Deletions cut 4 bases from V and 8 bases from J, with 14 bases between. The V gene's germline CDR1 is MDHEN and CDR2 SYDVKM.

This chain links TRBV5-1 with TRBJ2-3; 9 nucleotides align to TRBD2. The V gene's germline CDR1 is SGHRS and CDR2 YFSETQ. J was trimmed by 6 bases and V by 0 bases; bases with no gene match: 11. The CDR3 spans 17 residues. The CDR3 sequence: CASSLAPAGGSGDTQYF. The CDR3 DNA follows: TGCGCCAGCAGCTTGGCCCCCGCGGGAGGGTCGGGCGATACGCAGTATTTT.

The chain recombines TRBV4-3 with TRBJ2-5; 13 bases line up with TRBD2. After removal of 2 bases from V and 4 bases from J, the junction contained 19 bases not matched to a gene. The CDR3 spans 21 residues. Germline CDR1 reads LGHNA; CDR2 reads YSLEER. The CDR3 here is CASSQSPPTSGGAPRGETQYF. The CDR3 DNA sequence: TGCGCCAGCAGCCAAAGTCCCCCCACTAGCGGGGGGGCCCCAAGGGGAGAGACCCAGTACTTC.

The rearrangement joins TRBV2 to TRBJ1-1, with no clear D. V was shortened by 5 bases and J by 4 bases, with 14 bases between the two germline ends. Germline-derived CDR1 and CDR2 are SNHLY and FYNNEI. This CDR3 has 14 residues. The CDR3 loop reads CASSLRGESTEAFF. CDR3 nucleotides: TGTGCCAGCAGTCTTCGAGGTGAAAGCACTGAAGCTTTCTTT.

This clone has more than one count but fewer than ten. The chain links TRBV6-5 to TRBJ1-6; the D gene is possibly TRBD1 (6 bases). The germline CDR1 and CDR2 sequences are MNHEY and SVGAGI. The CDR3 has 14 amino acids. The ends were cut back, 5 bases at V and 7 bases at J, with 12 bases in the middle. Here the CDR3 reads CASSPGEGNSPLHF. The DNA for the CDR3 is TGTGCCAGCAGTCCAGGGGAGGGCAATTCACCCCTCCACTTT.

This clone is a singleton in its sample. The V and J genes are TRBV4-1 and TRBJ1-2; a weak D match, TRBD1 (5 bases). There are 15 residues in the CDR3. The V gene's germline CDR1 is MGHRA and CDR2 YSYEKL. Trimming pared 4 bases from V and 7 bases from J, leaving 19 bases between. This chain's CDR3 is CASSLAERDHAGYTF. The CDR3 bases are TGCGCCAGCAGCCTCGCAGAGCGGGACCACGCTGGCTACACCTTC.

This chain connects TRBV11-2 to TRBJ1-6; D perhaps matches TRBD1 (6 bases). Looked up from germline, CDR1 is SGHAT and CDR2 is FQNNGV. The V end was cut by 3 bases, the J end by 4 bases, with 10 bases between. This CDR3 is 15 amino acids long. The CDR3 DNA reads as TGTGCCAGCAGCTTCGGACAGCCATATAATTCACCCCTCCACTTT. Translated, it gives CASSFGQPYNSPLHF.

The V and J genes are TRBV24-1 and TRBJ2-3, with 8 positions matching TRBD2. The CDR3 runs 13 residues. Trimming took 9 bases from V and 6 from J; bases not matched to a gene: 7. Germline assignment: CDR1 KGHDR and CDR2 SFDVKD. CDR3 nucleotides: TGTGCCACCCCCGGGGGGGCGGGCGATACGCAGTATTTT. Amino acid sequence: CATPGGAGDTQYF.

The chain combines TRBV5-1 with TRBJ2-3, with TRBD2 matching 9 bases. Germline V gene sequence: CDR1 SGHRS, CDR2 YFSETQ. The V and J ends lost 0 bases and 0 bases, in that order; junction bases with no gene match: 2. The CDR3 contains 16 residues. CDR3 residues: CASSLGTSASTDTQYF. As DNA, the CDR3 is TGCGCCAGCAGCTTGGGGACTAGCGCTAGCACAGATACGCAGTATTTT.

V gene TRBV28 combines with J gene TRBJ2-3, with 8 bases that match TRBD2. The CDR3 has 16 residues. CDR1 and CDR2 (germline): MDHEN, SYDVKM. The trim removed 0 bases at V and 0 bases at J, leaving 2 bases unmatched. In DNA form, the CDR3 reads TGTGCCAGCAGTTTATGGGTAGCGGGGAGCACAGATACGCAGTATTTT. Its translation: CASSLWVAGSTDTQYF.

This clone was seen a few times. This chain's CDR3 is CASRLQGAPGNTIYF. In DNA form, the CDR3 reads TGTGCCAGCAGACTTCAGGGGGCTCCTGGAAACACCATATATTTT. V and J are TRBV21-1 and TRBJ1-3; the table's D call TRBD1 went unverified against the DNA. TRBV21-1 is an annotated pseudogene. The CDR3 length is 15 residues.

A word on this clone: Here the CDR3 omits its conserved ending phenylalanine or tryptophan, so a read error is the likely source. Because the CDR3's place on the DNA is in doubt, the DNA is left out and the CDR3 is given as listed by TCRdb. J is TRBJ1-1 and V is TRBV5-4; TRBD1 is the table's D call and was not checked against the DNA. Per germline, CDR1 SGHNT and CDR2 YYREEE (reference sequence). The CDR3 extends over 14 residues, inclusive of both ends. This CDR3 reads CASSAPGTGLPKSL.

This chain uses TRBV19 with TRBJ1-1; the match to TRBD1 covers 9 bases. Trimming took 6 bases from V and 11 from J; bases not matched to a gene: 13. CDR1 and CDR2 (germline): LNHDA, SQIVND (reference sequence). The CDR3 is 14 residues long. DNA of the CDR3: TGTGCCAGTAGCTGGACAGGGGCCCCCGGGGGTGCTTTCTTT. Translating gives CASSWTGAPGGAFF.

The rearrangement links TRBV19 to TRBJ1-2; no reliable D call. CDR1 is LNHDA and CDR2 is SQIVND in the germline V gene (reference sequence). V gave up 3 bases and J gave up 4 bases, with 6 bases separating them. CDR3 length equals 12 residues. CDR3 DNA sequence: TGTGCCAGTAGTATGGCAGGCTATGGCTACACCTTC. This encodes CASSMAGYGYTF.

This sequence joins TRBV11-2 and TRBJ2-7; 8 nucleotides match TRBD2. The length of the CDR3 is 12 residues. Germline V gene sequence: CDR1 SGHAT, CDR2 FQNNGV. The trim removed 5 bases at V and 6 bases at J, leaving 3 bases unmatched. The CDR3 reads CASSLRGGEQYF. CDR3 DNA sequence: TGTGCCAGCAGCCTTCGGGGGGGCGAGCAGTACTTC. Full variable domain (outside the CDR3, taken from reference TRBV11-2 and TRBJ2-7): EAGVAQSPRYKIIEKRQSVAFWCNPISGHATLYWYQQILGQGPKLLIQFQNNGVVDDSQLPKDRFSAERLKGVDSTLKIQPAKLEDSAVYLCASSLRGGEQYFGPGTRLTVT.

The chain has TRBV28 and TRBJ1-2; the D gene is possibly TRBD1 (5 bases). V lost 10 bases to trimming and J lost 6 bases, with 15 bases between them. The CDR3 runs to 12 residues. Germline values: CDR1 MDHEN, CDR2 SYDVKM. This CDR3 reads CATPGGANGYTF. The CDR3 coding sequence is TGTGCCACCCCGGGAGGGGCAAATGGCTACACCTTC.

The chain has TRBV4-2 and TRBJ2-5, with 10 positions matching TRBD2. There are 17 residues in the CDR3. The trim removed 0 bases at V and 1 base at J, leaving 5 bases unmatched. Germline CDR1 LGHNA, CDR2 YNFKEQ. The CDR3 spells CASSQESVAGGQETQYF. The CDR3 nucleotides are TGTGCCAGCAGCCAAGAATCGGTAGCGGGGGGCCAAGAGACCCAGTACTTC.

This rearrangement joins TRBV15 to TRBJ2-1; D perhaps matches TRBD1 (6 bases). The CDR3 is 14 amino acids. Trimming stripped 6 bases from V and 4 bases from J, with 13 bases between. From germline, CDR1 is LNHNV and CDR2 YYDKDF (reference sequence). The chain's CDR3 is CATSPGHRYNEQFF. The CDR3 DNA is TGTGCCACCAGTCCGGGACACCGTTACAATGAGCAGTTCTTC.